This section outlines one T cell receptor beta chain sequence together with its context. Its target is unknown. PCR primers comprised 60 Vbeta and 13 Jbeta primers. Profiling relied on immunoSEQ multiplex PCR, and the TCRdb table lists in-frame clones only, not all of them. Of roughly 110,000 clones in the sample, approximately 70% were seen once. Trimming removed 4 bases from V and 5 bases from J, with 5 bases in between. The CDR3 contains 11 residues. From germline, CDR1 is GTSNPN and CDR2 SVGIG (reference sequence). These data are taken from a study of cytomegalovirus exposure and HLA in healthy donors. About the research overall: Earlier, 110 million or so unique TCR beta sequences were recovered from about 179 million T cells by an analysis.

General study points: The authors later found TCR association rates varying by HLA locus, with DRB1 most and HLA-C fewest. A missense DCLRE1C variant was associated with V- and J-gene trimming of TCR beta chains in a later analysis, and an independent cohort replicated the association. It was only CMV serostatus that was available as immune exposure information.

The sample consisted of PBMCs. This rearrangement joins TRBV30 to TRBJ2-2; the D is unclear. This TCR was recovered from a boy aged 5 to 17 in good health and CMV-seronegative. CDR3 DNA sequence: TGTGCCTGGACAGGAACCGGGGAGCTGTTTTTT. Translating it yields CAWTGTGELFF.